This T cell receptor (beta chain) originates from a study of OX40 agonist ivuxolimab in advanced cancers. Study background: Across the patients, intravenous ivuxolimab was delivered every 2 weeks at 0.01 to 10 mg/kg.

Assay: immunoSEQ multiplex PCR; the TCRdb copy retains only in-frame clones and omits some. The sample includes under 75,000 clones, around 88% of them seen just once. V shed 6 bases and J shed 4 bases, with 10 bases lying between them. Germline-derived CDR1 and CDR2 are MNHNY and SVGAGI (reference sequence). CDR3 length: 13 residues. The chain recombines TRBV6-6 with TRBJ2-1; a possible D gene is TRBD1 (6 bases). Sample: CD4+ or CD8+ T cells sorted from blood, taken in a trial of the OX40 agonist ivuxolimab. This TCR derives from an adult with an advanced solid tumor such as melanoma, head and neck, liver or kidney cancer. DNA of the CDR3: TGTGCCAGCAGCAGGGGTCAGTACAATGAGCAGTTCTTC. The encoded protein is CASSRGQYNEQFF.